This T cell receptor beta chain comes out of a study of early T cells in non-severe SARS-CoV-2 infection. Study in general: With bulk RNA from unsorted whole blood as input, sequencing yielded unpaired chains.

This clonotype was seen a handful of times. Antigen: not known. The CDR3 extends over 14 amino acids. In germline, CDR1 is SGDLS, CDR2 YYNGEE. The V and J ends lost 4 bases and 3 bases respectively, with 11 bases between them. TCRdb fed the 5' RACE reads into MiXCR, producing one record per CDR3 protein. Of 100,000 to 150,000 distinct CDR3 sequences listed, about 15% were seen once; the top ten hold just over 20%. Study-level findings and limits: Private and CD4 specificities were missed by VDJdb matching, skewed to anti-spike CD8.

This receptor was taken from an adult who was a healthcare worker with PCR-confirmed SARS-CoV-2 infection or an uninfected control (not recorded which). The sequencing input was whole blood. This chain uses TRBV9 with TRBJ2-4; D uncertain. CDR3 loop: CASSPSGNKNIQYF. The CDR3 region has the DNA TGTGCCAGCAGCCCGTCTGGTAACAAAAACATTCAGTACTTC.